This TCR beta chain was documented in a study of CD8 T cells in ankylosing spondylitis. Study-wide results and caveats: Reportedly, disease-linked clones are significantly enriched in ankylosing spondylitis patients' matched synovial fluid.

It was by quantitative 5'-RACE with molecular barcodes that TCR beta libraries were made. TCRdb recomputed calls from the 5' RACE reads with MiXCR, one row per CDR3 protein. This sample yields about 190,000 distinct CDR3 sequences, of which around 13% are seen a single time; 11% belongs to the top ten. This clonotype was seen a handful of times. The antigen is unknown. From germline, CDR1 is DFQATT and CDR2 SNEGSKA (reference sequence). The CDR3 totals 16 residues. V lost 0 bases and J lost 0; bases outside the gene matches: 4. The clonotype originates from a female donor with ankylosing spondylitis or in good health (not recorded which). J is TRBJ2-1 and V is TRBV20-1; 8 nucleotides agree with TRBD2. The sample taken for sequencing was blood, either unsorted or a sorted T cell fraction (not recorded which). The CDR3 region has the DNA TGCAGTGCTAGAGACCCCAGCGGGAGCTCCTACAATGAGCAGTTCTTC. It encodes CSARDPSGSSYNEQFF.